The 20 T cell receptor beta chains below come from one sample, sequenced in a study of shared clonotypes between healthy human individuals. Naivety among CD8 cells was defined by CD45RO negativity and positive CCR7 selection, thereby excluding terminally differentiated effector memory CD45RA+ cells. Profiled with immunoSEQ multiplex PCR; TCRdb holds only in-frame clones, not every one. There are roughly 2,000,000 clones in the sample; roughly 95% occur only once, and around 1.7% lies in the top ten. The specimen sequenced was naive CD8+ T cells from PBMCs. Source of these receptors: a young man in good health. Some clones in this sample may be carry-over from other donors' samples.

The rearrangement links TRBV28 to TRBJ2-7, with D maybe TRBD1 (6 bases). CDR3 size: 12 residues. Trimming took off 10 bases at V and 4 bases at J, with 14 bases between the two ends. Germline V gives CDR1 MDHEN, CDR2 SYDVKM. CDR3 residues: CAIQGGEYEQYF. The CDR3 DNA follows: TGTGCCATACAGGGTGGCGAATACGAGCAGTACTTC.

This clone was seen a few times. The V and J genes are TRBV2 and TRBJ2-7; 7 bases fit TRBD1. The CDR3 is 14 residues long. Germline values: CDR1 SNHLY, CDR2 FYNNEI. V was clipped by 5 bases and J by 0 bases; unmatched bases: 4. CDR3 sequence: CASSPRGSSYEQYF. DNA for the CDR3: TGTGCCAGCAGTCCCAGGGGGAGCTCCTACGAGCAGTACTTC.

CDR3 loop: CASSLVPGGGTDTQYF. The CDR3 coding sequence is TGTGCCAGCAGCTTAGTGCCGGGAGGGGGCACAGATACGCAGTATTTT. The chain couples TRBV7-2 to TRBJ2-3; TRBD2 agrees at 8 bases. With V trimmed by 1 base and J by 1 base, 4 bases remained unmatched. CDR1 is SGHTA and CDR2 is FQGNSA in the germline V gene. CDR3 length: 16 residues.

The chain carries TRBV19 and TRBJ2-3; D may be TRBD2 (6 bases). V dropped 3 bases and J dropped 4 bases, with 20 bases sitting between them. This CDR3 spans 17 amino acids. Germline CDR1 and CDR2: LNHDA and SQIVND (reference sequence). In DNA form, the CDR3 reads TGTGCCAGTAGTATCTCTCCGGCGGGGTCAGAGGCAGATACGCAGTATTTT. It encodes CASSISPAGSEADTQYF.

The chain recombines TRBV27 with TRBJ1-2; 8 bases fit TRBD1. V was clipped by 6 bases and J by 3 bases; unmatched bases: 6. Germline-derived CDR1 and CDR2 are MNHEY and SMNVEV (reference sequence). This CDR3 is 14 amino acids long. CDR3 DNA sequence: TGTGCCAGCAGAGTAGACAGGGGACACTATGGCTACACCTTC. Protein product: CASRVDRGHYGYTF.

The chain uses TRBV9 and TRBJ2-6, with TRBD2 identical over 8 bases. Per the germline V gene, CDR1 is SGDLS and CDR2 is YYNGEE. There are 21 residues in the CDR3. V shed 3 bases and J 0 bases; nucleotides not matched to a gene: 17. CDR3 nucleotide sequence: TGTGCCAGCAGCGAGCCCCGGCAGGGATCCGGGGGGGTCTCTGGGGCCAACGTCCTGACTTTC. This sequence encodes CASSEPRQGSGGVSGANVLTF.

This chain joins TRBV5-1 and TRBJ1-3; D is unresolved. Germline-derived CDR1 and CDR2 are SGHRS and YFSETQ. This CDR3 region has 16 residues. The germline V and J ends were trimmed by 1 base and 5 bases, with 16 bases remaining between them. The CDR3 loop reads CASSLTTLAARNTIYF. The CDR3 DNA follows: TGCGCCAGCAGCTTGACTACTCTGGCAGCCCGAAACACCATATATTTT.

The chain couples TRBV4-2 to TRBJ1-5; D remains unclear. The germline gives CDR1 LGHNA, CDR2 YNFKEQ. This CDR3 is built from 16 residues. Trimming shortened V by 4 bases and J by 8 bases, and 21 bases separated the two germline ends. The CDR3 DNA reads TGTGCCAGCAGCCTTCTTAGTAGCAGGCCAGACGAGCCCCAGCATTTT. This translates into CASSLLSSRPDEPQHF.

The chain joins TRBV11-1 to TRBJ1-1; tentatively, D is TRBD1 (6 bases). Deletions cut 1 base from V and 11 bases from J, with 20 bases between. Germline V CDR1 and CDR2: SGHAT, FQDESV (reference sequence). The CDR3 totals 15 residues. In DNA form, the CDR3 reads TGTGCCAGCAGCTTAGTGGCAGGGGACCACGGCAGGGCTTTCTTT. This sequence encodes CASSLVAGDHGRAFF.

The CDR3 coding sequence is TGTGCCAGCAGTGAATGGGATTTAGAGACCCAGTACTTC. Translating it yields CASSEWDLETQYF. The V and J genes are TRBV6-1 and TRBJ2-5; D call uncertain. Trimming pared 2 bases from V and 4 bases from J, leaving 8 bases between. Germline V CDR1 and CDR2: MNHNS, SASEGT. CDR3 length: 13 residues.

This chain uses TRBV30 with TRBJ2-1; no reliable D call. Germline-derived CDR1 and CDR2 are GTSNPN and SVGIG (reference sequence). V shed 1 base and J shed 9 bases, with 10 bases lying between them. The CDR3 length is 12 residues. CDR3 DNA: TGTGCCTGGAGTGAACTCTGGGGTGAGCAGTTCTTC. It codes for CAWSELWGEQFF. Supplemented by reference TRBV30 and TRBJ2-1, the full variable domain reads SQTIHQWPATLVQPVGSPLSLECTVEGTSNPNLYWYRQAAGRGLQLLFYSVGIGQISSEVPQNLSASRPQDRQFILSSKKLLLSDSGFYLCAWSELWGEQFFGPGTRLTVL.

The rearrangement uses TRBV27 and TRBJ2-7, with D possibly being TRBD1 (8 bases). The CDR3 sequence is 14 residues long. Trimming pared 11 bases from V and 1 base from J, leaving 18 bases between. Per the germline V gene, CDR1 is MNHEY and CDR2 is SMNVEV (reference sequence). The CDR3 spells CASRGLADSYEQYF. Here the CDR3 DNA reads TGTGCCTCCAGGGGGCTAGCGGATTCCTACGAGCAGTACTTC.

CDR3 amino acids: CASSQDILAETYEQYF. The CDR3 DNA reads TGCGCCAGCAGCCAAGATATACTAGCGGAAACCTACGAGCAGTACTTC. The genes are TRBV4-1 and TRBJ2-7; 8 bases map to TRBD2. J lost 2 bases, V lost 0 bases, and 6 bases had no gene match. The germline V gene has CDR1 MGHRA and CDR2 YSYEKL. The CDR3 loop spans 16 amino acids.

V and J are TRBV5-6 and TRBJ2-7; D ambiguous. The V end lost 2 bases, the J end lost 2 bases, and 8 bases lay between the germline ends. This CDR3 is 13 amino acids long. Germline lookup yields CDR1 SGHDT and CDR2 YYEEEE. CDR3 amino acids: CASSFGSPYEQYF. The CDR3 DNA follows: TGTGCCAGCAGCTTCGGCAGTCCCTACGAGCAGTACTTC.

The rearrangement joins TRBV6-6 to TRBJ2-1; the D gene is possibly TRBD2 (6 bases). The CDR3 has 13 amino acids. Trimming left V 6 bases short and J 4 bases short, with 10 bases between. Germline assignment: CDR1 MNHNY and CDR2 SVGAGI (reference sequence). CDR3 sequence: CASSPGGYNEQFF. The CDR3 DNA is TGTGCCAGCAGCCCCGGGGGTTACAATGAGCAGTTCTTC.

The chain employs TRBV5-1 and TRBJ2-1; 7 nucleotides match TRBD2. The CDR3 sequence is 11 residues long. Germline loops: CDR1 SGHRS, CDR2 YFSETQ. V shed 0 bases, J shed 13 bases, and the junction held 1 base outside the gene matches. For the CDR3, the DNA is TGCGCCAGCAGCTTGGGGGACTACCAGTTCTTC. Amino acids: CASSLGDYQFF.

The CDR3 bases are TGTGCCAGCAGCGCCCGCCGACAGGGGACAGATACGCAGTATTTT. Translation gives CASSARRQGTDTQYF. The V call is TRBV11-3, the J call TRBJ2-3; the match to TRBD1 covers 8 bases. This CDR3 is built from 15 residues. Germline V gene lookup returns CDR1 SGHNT and CDR2 YENEEA. After removal of 5 bases from V and 3 bases from J, the junction contained 7 bases not matched to a gene.

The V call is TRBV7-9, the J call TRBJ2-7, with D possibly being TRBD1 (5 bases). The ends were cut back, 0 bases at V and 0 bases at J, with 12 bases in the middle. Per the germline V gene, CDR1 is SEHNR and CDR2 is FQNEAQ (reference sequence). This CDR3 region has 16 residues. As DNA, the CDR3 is TGTGCCAGCAGCTTAGCGCTGGGGCAGTTCTCCTACGAGCAGTACTTC. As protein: CASSLALGQFSYEQYF.

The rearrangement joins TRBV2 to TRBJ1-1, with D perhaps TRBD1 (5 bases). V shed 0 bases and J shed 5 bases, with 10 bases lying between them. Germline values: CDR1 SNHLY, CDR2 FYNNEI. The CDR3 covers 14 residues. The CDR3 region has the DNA TGTGCCAGCAGTGAAGCGCCAGGGTGGACTGAAGCTTTCTTT. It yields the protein CASSEAPGWTEAFF.

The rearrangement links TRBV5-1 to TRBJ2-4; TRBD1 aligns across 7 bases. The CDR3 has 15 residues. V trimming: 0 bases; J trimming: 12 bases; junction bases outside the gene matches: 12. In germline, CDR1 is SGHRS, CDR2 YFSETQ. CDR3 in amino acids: CASSLGTTPRDSQYF. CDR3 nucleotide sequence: TGCGCCAGCAGCTTGGGCACGACGCCTAGGGACAGTCAGTACTTC.